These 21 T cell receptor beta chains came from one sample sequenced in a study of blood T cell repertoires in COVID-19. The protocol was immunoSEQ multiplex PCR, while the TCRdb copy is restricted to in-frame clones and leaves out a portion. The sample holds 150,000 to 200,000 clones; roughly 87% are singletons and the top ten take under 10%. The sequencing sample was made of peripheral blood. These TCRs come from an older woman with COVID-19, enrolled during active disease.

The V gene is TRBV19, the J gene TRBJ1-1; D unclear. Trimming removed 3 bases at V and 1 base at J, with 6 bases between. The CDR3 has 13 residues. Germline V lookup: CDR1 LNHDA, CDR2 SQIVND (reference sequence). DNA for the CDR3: TGTGCCAGTAGTATCCTAGGGAACACTGAAGCTTTCTTT. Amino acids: CASSILGNTEAFF.

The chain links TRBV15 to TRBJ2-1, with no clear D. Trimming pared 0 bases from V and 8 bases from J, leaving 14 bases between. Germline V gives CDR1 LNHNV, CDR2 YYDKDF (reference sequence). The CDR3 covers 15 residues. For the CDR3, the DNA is TGTGCCACCAGCAGAGATAGAGCGAGTGCAGATGAGCAGTTCTTC. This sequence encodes CATSRDRASADEQFF.

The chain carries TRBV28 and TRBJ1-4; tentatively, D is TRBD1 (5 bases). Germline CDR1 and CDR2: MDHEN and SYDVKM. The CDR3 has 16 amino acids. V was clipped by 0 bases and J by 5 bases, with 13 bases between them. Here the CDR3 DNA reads TGTGCCAGCAGTTTATGGGGGCCCACCCGCAATGAAAAACTGTTTTTT. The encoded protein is CASSLWGPTRNEKLFF.

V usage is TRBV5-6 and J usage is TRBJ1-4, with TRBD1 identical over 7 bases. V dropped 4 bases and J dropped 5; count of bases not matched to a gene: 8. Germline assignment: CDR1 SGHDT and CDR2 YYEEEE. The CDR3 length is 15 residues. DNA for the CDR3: TGTGCCAGCAGCCCCCGGACAGGCCAAAATGAAAAACTGTTTTTT. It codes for CASSPRTGQNEKLFF.

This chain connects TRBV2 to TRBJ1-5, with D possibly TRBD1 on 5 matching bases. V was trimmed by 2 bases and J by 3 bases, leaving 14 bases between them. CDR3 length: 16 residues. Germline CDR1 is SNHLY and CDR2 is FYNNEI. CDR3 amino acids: CASSETTGLANQPQHF. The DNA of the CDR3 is TGTGCCAGCAGTGAAACTACAGGACTAGCCAATCAGCCCCAGCATTTT.

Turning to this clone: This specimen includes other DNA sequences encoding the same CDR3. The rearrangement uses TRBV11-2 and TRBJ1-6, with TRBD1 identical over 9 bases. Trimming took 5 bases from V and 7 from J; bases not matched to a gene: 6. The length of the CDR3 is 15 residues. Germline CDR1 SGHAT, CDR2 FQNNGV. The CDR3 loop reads CASSPRTGDNSPLHF. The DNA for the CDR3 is TGTGCCAGCAGCCCCAGGACAGGGGACAATTCACCCCTCCACTTT.

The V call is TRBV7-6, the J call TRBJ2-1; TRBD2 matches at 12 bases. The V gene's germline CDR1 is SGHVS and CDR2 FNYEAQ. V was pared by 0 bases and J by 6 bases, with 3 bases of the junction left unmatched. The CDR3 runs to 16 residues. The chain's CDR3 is CASSLASSGRGNEQFF. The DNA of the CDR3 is TGTGCCAGCAGCTTAGCGTCTAGCGGGAGGGGCAATGAGCAGTTCTTC.

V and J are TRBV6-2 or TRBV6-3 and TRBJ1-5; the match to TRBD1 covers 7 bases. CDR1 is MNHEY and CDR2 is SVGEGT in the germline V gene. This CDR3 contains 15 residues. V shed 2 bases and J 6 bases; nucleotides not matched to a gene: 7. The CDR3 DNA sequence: TGTGCCAGCAGTTACGCCAGGGGGAAGGGTCAGCCCCAGCATTTT. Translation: CASSYARGKGQPQHF.

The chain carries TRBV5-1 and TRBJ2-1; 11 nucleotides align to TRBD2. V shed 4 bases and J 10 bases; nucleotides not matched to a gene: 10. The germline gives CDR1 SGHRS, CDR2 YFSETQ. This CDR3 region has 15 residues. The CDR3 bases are TGCGCCAGCAGCCTTACTAGCGGGAGAAGTAAGGAGCAGTTCTTC. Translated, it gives CASSLTSGRSKEQFF.

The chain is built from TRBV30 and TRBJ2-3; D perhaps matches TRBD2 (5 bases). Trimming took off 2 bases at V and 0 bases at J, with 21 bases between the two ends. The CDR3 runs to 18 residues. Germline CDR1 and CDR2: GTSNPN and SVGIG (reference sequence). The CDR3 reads CAWSLGRSGSLSTDTQYF. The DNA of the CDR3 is TGTGCCTGGAGTCTGGGTAGGAGCGGATCCTTGAGCACAGATACGCAGTATTTT.

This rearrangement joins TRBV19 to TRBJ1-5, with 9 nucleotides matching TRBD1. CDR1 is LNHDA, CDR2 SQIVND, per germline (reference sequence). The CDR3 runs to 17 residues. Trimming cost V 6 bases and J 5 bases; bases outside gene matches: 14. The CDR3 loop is CASSTSVGTGFDQPQHF. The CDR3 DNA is TGTGCCAGTAGCACCTCTGTCGGGACAGGGTTTGATCAGCCCCAGCATTTT.

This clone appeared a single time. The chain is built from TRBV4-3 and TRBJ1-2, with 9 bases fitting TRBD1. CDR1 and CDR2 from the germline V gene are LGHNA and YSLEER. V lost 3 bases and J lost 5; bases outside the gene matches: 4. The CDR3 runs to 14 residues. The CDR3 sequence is CASSQGTGTYGYTF. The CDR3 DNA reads TGCGCCAGCAGCCAGGGGACAGGGACGTATGGCTACACCTTC.

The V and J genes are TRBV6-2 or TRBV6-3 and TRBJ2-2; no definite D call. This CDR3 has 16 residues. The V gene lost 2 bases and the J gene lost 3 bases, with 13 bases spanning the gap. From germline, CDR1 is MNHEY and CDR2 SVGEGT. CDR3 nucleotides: TGTGCCAGCAGTTACGATCTGTCTAAGCACACCGGGGAGCTGTTTTTT. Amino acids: CASSYDLSKHTGELFF.

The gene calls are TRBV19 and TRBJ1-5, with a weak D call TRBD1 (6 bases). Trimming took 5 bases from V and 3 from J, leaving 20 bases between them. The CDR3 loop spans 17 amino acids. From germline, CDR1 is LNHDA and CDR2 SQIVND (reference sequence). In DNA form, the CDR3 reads TGTGCCAGTAGTTCCCCCCCTGGGCAGGGGAACAATCAGCCCCAGCATTTT. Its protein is CASSSPPGQGNNQPQHF.

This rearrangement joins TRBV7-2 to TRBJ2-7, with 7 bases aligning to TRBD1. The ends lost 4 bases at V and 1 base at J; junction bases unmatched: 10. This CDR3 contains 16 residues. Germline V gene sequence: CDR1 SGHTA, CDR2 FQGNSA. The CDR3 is CASSSRTGRPSYEQYF. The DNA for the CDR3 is TGTGCCAGCAGCTCTCGGACAGGCCGCCCGTCCTACGAGCAGTACTTC.

CDR3: CASSGLAGEMGEQYF. Here the CDR3 DNA reads TGTGCCAGCAGCGGATTAGCGGGAGAGATGGGCGAGCAGTACTTC. V is TRBV9 and J is TRBJ2-7, with 9 bases matching TRBD2. V dropped 3 bases and J dropped 6; count of bases not matched to a gene: 10. CDR1 SGDLS and CDR2 YYNGEE come from the germline V gene. This CDR3 is 15 amino acids long.

DNA of the CDR3: TGTGCCAGCAGCTTGGGCGGGAGAGGGACCACCGGGGAGCTGTTTTTT. Encoded protein: CASSLGGRGTTGELFF. V is TRBV5-4 and J is TRBJ2-2; 7 bases match TRBD2. The trim removed 0 bases at V and 4 bases at J, leaving 6 bases unmatched. The CDR3 consists of 16 residues. CDR1 and CDR2 from the germline V gene are SGHNT and YYREEE (reference sequence).

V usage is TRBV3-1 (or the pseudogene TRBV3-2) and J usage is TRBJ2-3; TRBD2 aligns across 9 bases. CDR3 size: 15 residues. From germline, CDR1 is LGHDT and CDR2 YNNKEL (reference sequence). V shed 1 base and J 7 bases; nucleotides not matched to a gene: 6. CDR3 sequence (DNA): TGTGCCAGCAGCCAAGGTAGCGGGAGATTGAATACGCAGTATTTT. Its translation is CASSQGSGRLNTQYF.

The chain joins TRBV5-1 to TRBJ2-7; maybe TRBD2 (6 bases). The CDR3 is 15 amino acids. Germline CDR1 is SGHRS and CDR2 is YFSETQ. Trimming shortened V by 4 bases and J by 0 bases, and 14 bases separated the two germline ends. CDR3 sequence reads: CASSKDAGSSYEQYF. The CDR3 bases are TGCGCCAGCAGCAAAGACGCGGGGAGCTCCTACGAGCAGTACTTC.

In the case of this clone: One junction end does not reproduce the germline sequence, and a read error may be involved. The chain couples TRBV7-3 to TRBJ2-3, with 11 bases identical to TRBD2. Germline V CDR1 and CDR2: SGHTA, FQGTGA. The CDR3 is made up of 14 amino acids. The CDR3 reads CASTLLAGADTQYF. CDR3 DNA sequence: TGTGCCAGCACCTTACTAGCGGGAGCTGATACGCAGTATTTT.

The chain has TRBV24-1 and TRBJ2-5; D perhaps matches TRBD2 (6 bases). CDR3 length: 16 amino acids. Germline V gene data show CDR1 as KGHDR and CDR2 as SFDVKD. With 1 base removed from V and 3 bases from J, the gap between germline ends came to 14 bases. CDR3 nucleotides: TGTGCCACCAGTGATTTCGGAAGGAGGGCGAAAGAGACCCAGTACTTC. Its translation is CATSDFGRRAKETQYF.